Following are 28 T cell receptor beta chains from one sample sequenced in a study of T-cell reconstitution after alpha-beta-depleted transplantation in children. Preparing the TCRbeta library involved the use of unique molecular identifiers. TCRdb passed the PCR reads through MiXCR, listing each CDR3 protein once. The sample has some 200,000 distinct CDR3 sequences, approximately 7% seen once. Sequencing used PBMCs, obtained before TCRalphabeta/CD19-depleted stem cell transplant. The receptors derive from a boy aged 2 to 10 with acute lymphoblastic leukemia, due to receive a stem cell transplant.

Ten or more counts support this clonotype. V gene TRBV28 combines with J gene TRBJ2-1, with 7 bases fitting TRBD2. The CDR3 has 14 residues. J gave up 7 bases and V 5 bases, and 8 bases lay outside the gene matches. Germline V lookup: CDR1 MDHEN, CDR2 SYDVKM. The CDR3 region is CASSEAGVGNEQFF. For the CDR3, the DNA is TGTGCCAGCAGTGAGGCGGGAGTAGGGAATGAGCAGTTCTTC.

The table lists this clonotype with many counts. This rearrangement joins TRBV7-9 to TRBJ2-5; the match to TRBD2 covers 10 bases. The CDR3 spans 15 residues. Germline CDR1 is SEHNR and CDR2 is FQNEAQ (reference sequence). V trimming: 5 bases; J trimming: 3 bases; junction bases outside the gene matches: 6. The CDR3 region has the DNA TGTGCCAGCAGCAACCTAGCGGGGGAAGAAGAGACCCAGTACTTC. Protein sequence: CASSNLAGEEETQYF.

This clonotype was seen ten or more times. The chain uses TRBV9 and TRBJ2-1; 7 bases are a match to TRBD1. There are 17 residues in the CDR3. Germline V CDR1 and CDR2: SGDLS, YYNGEE. V shed 1 base, J shed 9 bases, and the junction held 16 bases outside the gene matches. CDR3 sequence: CASSVTVSGGPLAEQFF. Written as DNA, the CDR3 is TGTGCCAGCAGCGTAACCGTATCAGGGGGTCCCTTAGCTGAGCAGTTCTTC.

This clonotype came up many times. The V and J genes are TRBV25-1 and TRBJ1-1, with a weak D call TRBD1 (5 bases). The V end was cut by 3 bases, the J end by 6 bases, with 14 bases between. The CDR3 runs 14 residues. The germline V gene has CDR1 MGHDK and CDR2 SYGVNS. The CDR3 here is CASSDYRRDSEAFF. Here the CDR3 DNA reads TGTGCCAGCAGTGATTACCGCCGGGACTCTGAAGCTTTCTTT.

This clonotype was recorded at least ten times. The V call is TRBV28, the J call TRBJ2-7, with a weak D call TRBD1 (5 bases). This CDR3 spans 12 amino acids. Germline CDR1 reads MDHEN; CDR2 reads SYDVKM. V lost 3 bases and J 10 bases, leaving 13 bases between the germline ends. DNA of the CDR3: TGTGCCAGCAGTTTGGCAGGTGGGGCCCAGTACTTC. It yields the protein CASSLAGGAQYF.

This clonotype was picked up a small number of times. The chain links TRBV4-2 to TRBJ2-1; 10 nucleotides line up with TRBD2. The V and J ends lost 0 bases and 7 bases, in that order; junction bases with no gene match: 6. Germline V gene sequence: CDR1 LGHNA, CDR2 YNFKEQ. The CDR3 totals 16 residues. The CDR3 here is CASSQDVAGGVNEQFF. CDR3 DNA sequence: TGTGCCAGCAGCCAAGACGTAGCGGGAGGTGTAAATGAGCAGTTCTTC.

In its sample, this clonotype was seen a few times. V is TRBV28 and J is TRBJ1-2, with D perhaps matching TRBD1 (5 bases). The germline gives CDR1 MDHEN, CDR2 SYDVKM. Trimming removed 2 bases at V and 8 bases at J, with 9 bases between. This CDR3 has 12 amino acids. The CDR3 is CASSLKGVGYTF. DNA of the CDR3: TGTGCCAGCAGTTTAAAAGGGGTAGGCTACACCTTC.

The table lists this clonotype with a few counts. This sequence joins TRBV11-2 and TRBJ1-2, with 7 bases that match TRBD1. The germline V gene encodes CDR1 SGHAT and CDR2 FQNNGV. The CDR3 length is 14 residues. With V trimmed by 4 bases and J by 8 bases, 10 bases remained unmatched. CDR3 coding DNA: TGTGCCAGCAGCTCGCCGACAGGGTTCAGGGGCTACACCTTC. This codes for CASSSPTGFRGYTF.

This clonotype appeared a few times. The rearrangement joins TRBV15 to TRBJ2-5; 7 nucleotides match TRBD2. CDR1 is LNHNV, CDR2 YYDKDF, per germline (reference sequence). V lost 0 bases to trimming and J lost 2 bases; unmatched junction nucleotides: 6. CDR3 length: 16 residues. DNA for the CDR3: TGTGCCACCAGCAGAGATCGGCTAGCGGATCAAGAGACCCAGTACTTC. This sequence encodes CATSRDRLADQETQYF.

V is TRBV18 and J is TRBJ1-2; 10 bases are a match to TRBD1. The CDR3 is 13 amino acids. In germline, CDR1 is KGHSH, CDR2 LQKENI. The V and J ends lost 3 bases and 8 bases, in that order; junction bases with no gene match: 3. The CDR3 DNA is TGTGCCAGCTCACCGGACAGGGGGGACGGCTACACCTTC. Translated: CASSPDRGDGYTF.

V is TRBV4-3 and J is TRBJ2-7; D uncertain. The CDR3 spans 15 residues. Trimming pared 1 base from V and 2 bases from J, leaving 12 bases between. Germline CDR1 and CDR2: LGHNA and YSLEER. This CDR3 reads CASSQAPGGAYEQYF. DNA of the CDR3: TGCGCCAGCAGCCAAGCGCCAGGTGGGGCCTACGAGCAGTACTTC.

The chain employs TRBV30 and TRBJ1-5; D is unresolved. The germline V gene has CDR1 GTSNPN and CDR2 SVGIG (reference sequence). This CDR3 region has 13 residues. V gave up 4 bases and J gave up 2 bases, with 9 bases separating them. DNA of the CDR3: TGTGCCTGGAATAGAGTGGGCAATCAGCCCCAGCATTTT. Amino acid sequence: CAWNRVGNQPQHF. Drawing the rest from reference TRBV30 and TRBJ1-5, the complete variable domain is SQTIHQWPATLVQPVGSPLSLECTVEGTSNPNLYWYRQAAGRGLQLLFYSVGIGQISSEVPQNLSASRPQDRQFILSSKKLLLSDSGFYLCAWNRVGNQPQHFGDGTRLSIL.

This clonotype was counted ten times or more. The chain combines TRBV28 with TRBJ2-7; D is perhaps TRBD1 or TRBD2 (5 bases each). The CDR3 sequence is 15 residues long. Germline CDR1 MDHEN, CDR2 SYDVKM. Trimming took off 5 bases at V and 2 bases at J, with 16 bases between the two ends. CDR3 protein: CASSGPGTSTYEQYF. DNA of the CDR3: TGTGCCAGCAGTGGTCCCGGGACCTCGACCTACGAGCAGTACTTC.

This clonotype has at least ten counts. This chain connects TRBV11-1 to TRBJ2-4; 8 bases match TRBD1. The CDR3 runs 15 residues. Per the germline V gene, CDR1 is SGHAT and CDR2 is FQDESV (reference sequence). Unmatched junction bases numbered 8, after V lost 3 bases and J lost 7 bases. DNA for the CDR3: TGTGCCAGCAGCTTGGTGACAGGGGATATGAACATTCAGTACTTC. This encodes CASSLVTGDMNIQYF.

Ten or more counts support this clonotype. V and J are TRBV12-3 or TRBV12-4 and TRBJ1-2, with 7 bases fitting TRBD1. The CDR3 has 13 amino acids. The J segment lost 3 bases and the V segment lost 5 bases, leaving 3 bases of the junction unmatched. The CDR3 bases are TGTGCCAGCAGTCCTGGACAGGACTATGGCTACACCTTC. Its protein product is CASSPGQDYGYTF.

This clonotype came up a few times. A clone one base away is much larger, so this may be a read error. The chain couples TRBV7-2 to TRBJ2-3; TRBD2 matches at 11 bases. This CDR3 is built from 15 residues. Germline trimming cut 0 bases from V and 4 bases from J; bases unmatched to any gene: 0. CDR1 SGHTA and CDR2 FQGNSA come from the germline V gene. The CDR3 DNA sequence: TGTGCCAGCAGCTTAGCGGGACTAGCGGCAGATACGCAGTATTTT. This sequence encodes CASSLAGLAADTQYF.

This clonotype was counted many times. V is TRBV6-1 and J is TRBJ2-5; TRBD2 aligns across 7 bases. The CDR3 is made up of 17 amino acids. In germline, CDR1 is MNHNS, CDR2 SASEGT. V lost 4 bases and J lost 2; bases outside the gene matches: 13. Here the CDR3 reads CASSGFGLGLGQETQYF. CDR3 sequence (DNA): TGTGCCAGCAGTGGGTTTGGGCTCGGACTAGGGCAAGAGACCCAGTACTTC.

In its sample, this clonotype was seen many times. CDR3 sequence reads: CASSPLGGVVAEAFF. As DNA, the CDR3 is TGTGCCAGCAGCCCACTCGGCGGGGTGGTAGCTGAAGCTTTCTTT. The rearrangement links TRBV7-9 to TRBJ1-1; D remains ambiguous. Per germline, CDR1 SEHNR and CDR2 FQNEAQ (reference sequence). The CDR3 covers 15 residues. V gave up 5 bases and J gave up 6 bases, with 19 bases separating them.

Ten or more counts support this clonotype. The gene calls are TRBV5-5 and TRBJ2-3; D is ambiguous. This CDR3 spans 15 amino acids. Between the trimmed V and J ends, which lost 4 bases and 5 bases, there was a span of 17 bases. Germline V gives CDR1 SGHKS, CDR2 YYEKEE (reference sequence). The chain's CDR3 is CASSEAPNTRDTQYF. In DNA, the CDR3 is TGTGCCAGCAGCGAAGCCCCTAACACAAGAGATACGCAGTATTTT.

This clonotype was counted only a few times. The rearrangement joins TRBV29-1 to TRBJ1-1, with a weak D call TRBD1 (5 bases). From germline, CDR1 is SQVTM and CDR2 ANQGSEA. With 3 bases removed from V and 6 bases from J, the gap between germline ends came to 11 bases. The CDR3 runs 12 residues. CDR3 protein: CSVDWAGPEAFF. Written as DNA, the CDR3 is TGCAGCGTTGATTGGGCAGGGCCTGAAGCTTTCTTT. The whole variable domain, remainder taken from reference TRBV29-1 and TRBJ1-1, is SAVISQKPSRDICQRGTSLTIQCQVDSQVTMMFWYRQQPGQSLTLIATANQGSEATYESGFVIDKFPISRPNLTFSTLTVSNMSPEDSSIYLCSVDWAGPEAFFGQGTRLTVV.

This clonotype was counted ten times or more. This chain joins TRBV29-1 and TRBJ2-3; tentatively, D is TRBD2 (7 bases). The V end lost 6 bases, the J end lost 2 bases, and 18 bases lay between the germline ends. The CDR3 spans 15 residues. Germline CDR1 is SQVTM and CDR2 is ANQGSEA. CDR3 loop: CSVWGGLSPTDTQYF. CDR3 bases: TGCAGCGTCTGGGGGGGCCTCTCTCCCACAGATACGCAGTATTTT.

V and J are TRBV5-5 and TRBJ2-7; 8 bases are a match to TRBD1. The CDR3 extends over 14 amino acids. Germline V gene lookup returns CDR1 SGHKS and CDR2 YYEKEE (reference sequence). Trimming at V came to 1 base and at J to 2 bases, leaving 2 bases not matched to a gene. CDR3 bases: TGTGCCAGCAGCTTGCAGGGGGCCCCCTACGAGCAGTACTTC. Its protein product is CASSLQGAPYEQYF.

This clonotype was detected ten times or more. This sequence joins TRBV5-1 and TRBJ2-1; TRBD2 aligns across 10 bases. CDR3 size: 15 residues. V shed 5 bases and J 6 bases; nucleotides not matched to a gene: 8. Germline V CDR1 and CDR2: SGHRS, YFSETQ. CDR3 coding DNA: TGCGCCAGCAGAACCGGGACTAGCGACTCCAATGAGCAGTTCTTC. It codes for CASRTGTSDSNEQFF.

A few counts support this clonotype. The genes are TRBV20-1 and TRBJ2-7; D gene uncertain. The length of the CDR3 is 14 residues. Trimming pared 0 bases from V and 7 bases from J, leaving 16 bases between. The V gene's germline CDR1 is DFQATT and CDR2 SNEGSKA (reference sequence). CDR3 sequence reads: CSARDGSTVREQYF. The CDR3 nucleotides read TGCAGTGCTAGAGATGGTTCCACGGTGAGGGAGCAGTACTTC.

This clonotype was found many times. The V call is TRBV28, the J call TRBJ2-1; 7 bases align to TRBD2. The junction had 3 bases not matched to a gene; V was cut back by 2 bases and J by 2 bases. The CDR3 has 15 amino acids. Germline V gene sequence: CDR1 MDHEN, CDR2 SYDVKM. The CDR3 reads CASSLEGGPYNEQFF. The CDR3 DNA reads TGTGCCAGCAGTTTAGAGGGAGGGCCCTACAATGAGCAGTTCTTC.

This clonotype showed up many times. The CDR3 nucleotides read TGTGCCAGCAGCCAAGAGAACAGGGACACTGAAGCTTTCTTT. Protein product: CASSQENRDTEAFF. The chain employs TRBV3-1 and TRBJ1-1; TRBD1 is a possible D gene (6 bases). CDR1 LGHDT and CDR2 YNNKEL come from the germline V gene (reference sequence). This CDR3 spans 14 amino acids. Trimming stripped 0 bases from V and 3 bases from J, with 8 bases between.

In its sample, this clonotype was seen a few times. The CDR3 bases are TGTGCCAGCAGCTTAGCACTAGCGGGCACCGGGGAGCTGTTTTTT. Its protein is CASSLALAGTGELFF. J is TRBJ2-2 and V is TRBV7-3; TRBD2 matches 9 bases. The V and J ends lost 2 bases and 4 bases, in that order; junction bases with no gene match: 2. Germline CDR1 SGHTA, CDR2 FQGTGA. The CDR3 runs 15 residues.

In this sample, this clonotype turned up many times. The rearrangement links TRBV29-1 to TRBJ2-7; D unclear. The germline gives CDR1 SQVTM, CDR2 ANQGSEA. This CDR3 contains 11 residues. Trimming pared 3 bases from V and 1 base from J, leaving 4 bases between. This CDR3 reads CSVEFSYEQYF. CDR3 DNA: TGCAGCGTTGAGTTTTCCTACGAGCAGTACTTC.